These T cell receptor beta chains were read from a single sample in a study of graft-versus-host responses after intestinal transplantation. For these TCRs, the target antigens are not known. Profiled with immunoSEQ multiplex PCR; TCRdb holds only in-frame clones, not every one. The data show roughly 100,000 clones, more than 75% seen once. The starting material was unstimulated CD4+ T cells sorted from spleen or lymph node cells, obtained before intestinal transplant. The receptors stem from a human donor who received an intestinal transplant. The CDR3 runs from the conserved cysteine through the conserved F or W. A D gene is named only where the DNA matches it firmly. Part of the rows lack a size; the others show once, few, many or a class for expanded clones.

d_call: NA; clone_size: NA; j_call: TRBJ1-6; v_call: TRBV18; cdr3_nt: TGTGCCAGCTCACCAATTGAGGGACTGGGGAATAATTCACCCCTCCACTTT; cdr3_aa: CASSPIEGLGNNSPLHF
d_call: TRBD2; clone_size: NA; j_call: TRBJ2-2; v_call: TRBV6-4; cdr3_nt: TGTGCCAGCAGTGCTAGCGGGGGGGCCACCGGGGAGCTGTTTTTT; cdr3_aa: CASSASGGATGELFF
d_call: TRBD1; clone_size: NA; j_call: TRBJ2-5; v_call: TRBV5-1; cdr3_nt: TGCGCCAGCAGCCCCGGGACAGGAGTAGGGGAGACCCAGTACTTC; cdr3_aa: CASSPGTGVGETQYF
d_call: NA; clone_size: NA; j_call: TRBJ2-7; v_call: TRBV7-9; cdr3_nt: TGTGCCAGCAGCTTAGTCCGCGGGGAGCAGTACTTC; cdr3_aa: CASSLVRGEQYF
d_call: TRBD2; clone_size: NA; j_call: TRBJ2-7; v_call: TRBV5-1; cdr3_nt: TGCGCCAGCAGCACTAGCGGGAGGGCCCTATTCGAGCAGTACTTC; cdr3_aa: CASSTSGRALFEQYF
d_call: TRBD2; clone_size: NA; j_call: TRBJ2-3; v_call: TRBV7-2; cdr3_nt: TGTGCCAGCCTCATGTGGCGGGGGGGCACAGATACGCAGTATTTT; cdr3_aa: CASLMWRGGTDTQYF
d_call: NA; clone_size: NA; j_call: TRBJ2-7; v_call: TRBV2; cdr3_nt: TGTGCCAGCAACGAAGTATCCTACGAGCAGTACTTC; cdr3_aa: CASNEVSYEQYF
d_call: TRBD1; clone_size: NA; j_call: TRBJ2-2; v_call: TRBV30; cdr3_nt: TGTGCCTGGAGCCGTCCCGGGACAGGGACCGGGGAGCTGTTTTTT; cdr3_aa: CAWSRPGTGTGELFF
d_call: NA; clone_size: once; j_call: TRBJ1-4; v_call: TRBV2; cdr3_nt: TGTGCCAGCAGTGAAGCCCGGCAGGGAAGTGAAAAACTGTTTTTT; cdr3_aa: CASSEARQGSEKLFF
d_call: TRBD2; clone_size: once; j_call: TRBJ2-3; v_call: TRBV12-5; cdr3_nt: TGTGCTAGTGGTTTTCGACTAGCTGGAGATACGCAGTATTTT; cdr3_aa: CASGFRLAGDTQYF
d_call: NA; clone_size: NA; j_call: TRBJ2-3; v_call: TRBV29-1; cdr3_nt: TGCAGCGTTGAAGATAGAGGGCTGGGAAGCACAGATACGCAGTATTTT; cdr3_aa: CSVEDRGLGSTDTQYF
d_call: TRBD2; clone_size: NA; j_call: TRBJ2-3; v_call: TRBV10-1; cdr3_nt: TGCGCCAGCAGTGAGATGGCTAGCGGGAGGGATACGCAGTATTTT; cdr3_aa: CASSEMASGRDTQYF
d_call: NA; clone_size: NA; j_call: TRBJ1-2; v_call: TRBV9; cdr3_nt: TGTGCCAGCAGCGTAGCAACAGATCATGGCTACACCTTC; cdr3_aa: CASSVATDHGYTF
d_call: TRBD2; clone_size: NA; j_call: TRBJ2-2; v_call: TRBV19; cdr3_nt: TGTGCCAGTAGTATCCTAGCGGGAGGTGTCGGGGAGCTGTTTTTT; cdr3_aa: CASSILAGGVGELFF
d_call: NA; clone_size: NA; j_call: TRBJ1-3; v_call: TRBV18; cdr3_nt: TGTGCCAGCTCACCAGGGGGGAACGGAAACACCATATATTTT; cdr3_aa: CASSPGGNGNTIYF
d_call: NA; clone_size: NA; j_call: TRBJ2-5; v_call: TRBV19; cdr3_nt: TGTGCCAGTAGTTCCGACCGCGCAACCCAGTACTTC; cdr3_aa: CASSSDRATQYF
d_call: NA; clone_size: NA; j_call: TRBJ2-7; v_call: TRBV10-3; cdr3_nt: TGTGCCATCAGTGAGAGATACCTCGGCTCGGGTGAGCAGTACTTC; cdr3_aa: CAISERYLGSGEQYF
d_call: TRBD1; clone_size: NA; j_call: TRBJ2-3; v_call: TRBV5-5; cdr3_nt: TGTGCCAGCAGCTGGTGGGACAGGGATCCAGATACGCAGTATTTT; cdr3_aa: CASSWWDRDPDTQYF
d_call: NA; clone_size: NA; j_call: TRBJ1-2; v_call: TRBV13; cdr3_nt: TGTGCCAGCAGTATCCGACGAACCGGGACTTTGGGAGGCTACACCTTC; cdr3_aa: CASSIRRTGTLGGYTF
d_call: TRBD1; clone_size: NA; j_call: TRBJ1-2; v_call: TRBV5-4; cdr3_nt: TGTGCCAGCACGGACAGGGGGAAGGGAGGCTACACCTTC; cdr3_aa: CASTDRGKGGYTF
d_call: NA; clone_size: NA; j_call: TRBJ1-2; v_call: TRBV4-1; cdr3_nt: TGCGCCAGCAGCCAAGAGTTCGGACTTGGCTATGGCTACACCTTC; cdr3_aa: CASSQEFGLGYGYTF
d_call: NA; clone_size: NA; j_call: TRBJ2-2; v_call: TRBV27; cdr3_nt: TGTGCCAGCAGTCGACTCAATAACGGCTACACCGGGGAGCTGTTTTTT; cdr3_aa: CASSRLNNGYTGELFF
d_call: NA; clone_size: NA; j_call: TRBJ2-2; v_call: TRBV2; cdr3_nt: TGTGCCAGCAAGGACGGCGCTCACACCGGGGAGCTGTTTTTT; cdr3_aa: CASKDGAHTGELFF
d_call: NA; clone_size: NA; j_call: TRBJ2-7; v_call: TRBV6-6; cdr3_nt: TGTGCCAGCAGTTACGGACAACTAGCCTCCTACGAGCAGTACTTC; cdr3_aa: CASSYGQLASYEQYF
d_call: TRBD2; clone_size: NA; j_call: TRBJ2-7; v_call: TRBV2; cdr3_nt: TGTGCCAGCAGTGGGCCGGCTAGCGGGGAGCAGTACTTC; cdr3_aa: CASSGPASGEQYF
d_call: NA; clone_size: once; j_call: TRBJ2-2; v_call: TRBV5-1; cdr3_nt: TGCGCCAGCAGCTTGGAAGTCACCAACACCGGGGAGCTGTTTTTT; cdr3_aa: CASSLEVTNTGELFF
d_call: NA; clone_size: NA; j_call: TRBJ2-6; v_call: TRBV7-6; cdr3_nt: TGTGCCAGCAGCCTAGCCCCTGGGGCCAACGTCCTGACTTTC; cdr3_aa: CASSLAPGANVLTF
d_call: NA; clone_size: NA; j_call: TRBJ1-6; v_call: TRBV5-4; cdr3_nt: TGTGCCAGCAGCTTGATGGGTTTTAATTCACCCCTCCACTTT; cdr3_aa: CASSLMGFNSPLHF
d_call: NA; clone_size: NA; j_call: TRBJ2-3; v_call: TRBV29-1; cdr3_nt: TGCAGCGTTGCTGGGGATGTCGCAGATACGCAGTATTTT; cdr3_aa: CSVAGDVADTQYF
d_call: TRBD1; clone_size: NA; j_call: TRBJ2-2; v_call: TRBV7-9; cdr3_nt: TGTGCCACCCGACAGGGGGCGCAGAACACCGGGGAGCTGTTTTTT; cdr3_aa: CATRQGAQNTGELFF
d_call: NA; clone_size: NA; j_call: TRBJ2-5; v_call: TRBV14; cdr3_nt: TGTGCCAGCAGCCAAGTGGGGCAAGAGACCCAGTACTTC; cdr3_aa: CASSQVGQETQYF
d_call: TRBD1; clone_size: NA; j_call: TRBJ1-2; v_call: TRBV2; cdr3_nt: TGTGCCAGCAGAATCGGGACAGCGTTTAACTATGGCTACACCTTC; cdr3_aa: CASRIGTAFNYGYTF
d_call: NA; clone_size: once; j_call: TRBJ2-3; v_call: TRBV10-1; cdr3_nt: TGCGCCAGCAGTGGGACAAACACAGATACGCAGTATTTT; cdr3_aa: CASSGTNTDTQYF
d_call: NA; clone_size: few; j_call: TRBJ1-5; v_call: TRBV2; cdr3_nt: TGTGCCAGCAGTGAAAGGACTGGCAATCAGCCCCAGCATTTT; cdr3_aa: CASSERTGNQPQHF
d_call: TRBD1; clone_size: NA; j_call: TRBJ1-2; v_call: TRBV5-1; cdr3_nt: TGCGCCAGCAGGAAGGGACAGGAAAACTATGGCTACACCTTC; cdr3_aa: CASRKGQENYGYTF
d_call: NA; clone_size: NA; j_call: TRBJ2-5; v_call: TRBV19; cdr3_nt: TGTGCCAGTCGAAACCCACAGGAGCAAGAGACCCAGTACTTC; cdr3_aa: CASRNPQEQETQYF
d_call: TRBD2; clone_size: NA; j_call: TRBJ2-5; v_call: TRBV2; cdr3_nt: TGTGCCAGCAGGGGGGGACTAGGTCTCTCGACCCAGTACTTC; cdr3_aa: CASRGGLGLSTQYF
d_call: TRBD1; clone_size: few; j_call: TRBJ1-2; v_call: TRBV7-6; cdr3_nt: TGTGCCAGCAGCCCCGGACAGGGAGAGGATGGCTACACCTTC; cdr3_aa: CASSPGQGEDGYTF
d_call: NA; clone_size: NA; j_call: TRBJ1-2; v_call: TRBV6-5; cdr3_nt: TGTGCCAGCAGTCCCCAGGGCCGTCGTGGCTACACCTTC; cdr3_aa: CASSPQGRRGYTF
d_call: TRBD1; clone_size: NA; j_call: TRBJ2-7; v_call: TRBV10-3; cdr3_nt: TGTGCCATCAGTGACCCCCTAGGGGACAGGGAAACCTACGAGCAGTACTTC; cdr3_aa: CAISDPLGDRETYEQYF
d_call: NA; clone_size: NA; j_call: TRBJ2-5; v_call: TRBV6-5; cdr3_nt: TGTGCCAGGTCTGGGGGTCGAGAGACCCAGTACTTC; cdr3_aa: CARSGGRETQYF
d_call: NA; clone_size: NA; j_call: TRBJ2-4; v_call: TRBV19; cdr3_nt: TGTGCCAGTAGTATGAGGGGGAGTGGGGCCAAAAACATTCAGTACTTC; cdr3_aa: CASSMRGSGAKNIQYF
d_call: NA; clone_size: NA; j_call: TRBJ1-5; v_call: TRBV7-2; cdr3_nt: TGTGCCAGCAGCTTAGACAGGTCGGGTCAGCCCCAGCATTTT; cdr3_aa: CASSLDRSGQPQHF
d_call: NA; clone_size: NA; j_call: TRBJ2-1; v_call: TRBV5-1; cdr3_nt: TGCGCCAGCCATCCAGAGGCCTCACGGGATGAGCAGTTCTTC; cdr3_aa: CASHPEASRDEQFF
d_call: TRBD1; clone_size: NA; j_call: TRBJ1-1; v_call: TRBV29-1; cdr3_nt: TGCAGCGTTGGACAGGGGGCCACTGAAGCTTTCTTT; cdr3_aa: CSVGQGATEAFF
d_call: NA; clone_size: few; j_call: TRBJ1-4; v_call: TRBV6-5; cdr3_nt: TGTGCCAGCAGTTCTCGCGGACGCAATGAAAAACTGTTTTTT; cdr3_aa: CASSSRGRNEKLFF
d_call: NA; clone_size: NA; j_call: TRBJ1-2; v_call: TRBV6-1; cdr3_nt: TGTGCCAGCAGTGAAAAGGGTGGAGGAGGCTACACCTTC; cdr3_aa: CASSEKGGGGYTF
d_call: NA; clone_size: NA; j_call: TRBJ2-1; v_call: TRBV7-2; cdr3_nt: TGTGCCAGCAGCTTAGGCAGCTCCTACAATGAGCAGTTCTTC; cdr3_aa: CASSLGSSYNEQFF
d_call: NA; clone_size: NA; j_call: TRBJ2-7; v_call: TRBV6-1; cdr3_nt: TGTGCCAGCACAGTACACAGGGCCTCCTACGAGCAGTACTTC; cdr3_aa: CASTVHRASYEQYF
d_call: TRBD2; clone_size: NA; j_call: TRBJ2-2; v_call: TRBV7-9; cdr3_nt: TGTGCCAGTCAAGCGGGAGGTAGGACCGGGGAGCTGTTTTTT; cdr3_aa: CASQAGGRTGELFF
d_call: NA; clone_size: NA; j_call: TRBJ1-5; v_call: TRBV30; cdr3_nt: TGTGCCTGGAGCCGAACCGGGAGCAATCAGCCCCAGCATTTT; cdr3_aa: CAWSRTGSNQPQHF
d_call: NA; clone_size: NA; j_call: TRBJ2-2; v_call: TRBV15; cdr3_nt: TGTGCCACCAGCAGAGGGGGTAGCGTCAACACCGGGGAGCTGTTTTTT; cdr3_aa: CATSRGGSVNTGELFF
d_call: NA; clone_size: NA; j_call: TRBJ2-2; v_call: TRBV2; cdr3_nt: TGTGCCAGCCTCGCCCCGTGGGGATCCGGGGAGCTGTTTTTT; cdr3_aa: CASLAPWGSGELFF
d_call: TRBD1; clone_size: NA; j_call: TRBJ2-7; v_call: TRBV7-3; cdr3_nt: TGTGCCAGCAGCTTATTCTCCTTAACAGGGGCTAGCGAGCAGTACTTC; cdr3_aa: CASSLFSLTGASEQYF